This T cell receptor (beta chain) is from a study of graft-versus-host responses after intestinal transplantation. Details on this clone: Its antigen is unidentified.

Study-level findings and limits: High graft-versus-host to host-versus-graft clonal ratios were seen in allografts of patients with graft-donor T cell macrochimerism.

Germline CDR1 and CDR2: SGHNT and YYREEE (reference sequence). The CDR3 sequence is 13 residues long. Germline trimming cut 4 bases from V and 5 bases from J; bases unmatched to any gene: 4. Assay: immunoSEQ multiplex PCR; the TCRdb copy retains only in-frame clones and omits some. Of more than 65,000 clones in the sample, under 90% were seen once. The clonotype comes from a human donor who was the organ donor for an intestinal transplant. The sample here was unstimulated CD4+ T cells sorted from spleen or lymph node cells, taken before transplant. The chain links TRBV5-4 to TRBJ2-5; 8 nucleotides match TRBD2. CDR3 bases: TGTGCCAGCAGCCCGGGGGGGGAGGAGACCCAGTACTTC. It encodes CASSPGGEETQYF.